Detailed here is one T cell receptor beta chain. Its antigen is not identified. Between the trimmed V and J ends, which lost 4 bases and 1 base, there was a span of 6 bases. CDR1 and CDR2 (germline): LNHDA, SQIVND (reference sequence). The CDR3 is 13 amino acids. Sequencing used immunoSEQ multiplex PCR; TCRdb keeps in-frame clones, though not all of them. The sample lists some 100,000 clones; about 83% were seen once. This sample is part of a study of T cell responses to AZD1222 COVID-19 vaccine. Study-wide results and limits: Distributed over spike, vaccine-associated CD4 TCRs predominated at 160-218 and 743-854.

The TCR comes from an adult in good health. The chain joins TRBV19 to TRBJ2-3, with D perhaps matching TRBD2 (5 bases). Sequenced here: peripheral blood, sampled on day 0 of AZD1222 vaccination. CDR3 sequence (DNA): TGTGCCAGTAGTAACGGGGGCACAGATACGCAGTATTTT. This encodes CASSNGGTDTQYF.